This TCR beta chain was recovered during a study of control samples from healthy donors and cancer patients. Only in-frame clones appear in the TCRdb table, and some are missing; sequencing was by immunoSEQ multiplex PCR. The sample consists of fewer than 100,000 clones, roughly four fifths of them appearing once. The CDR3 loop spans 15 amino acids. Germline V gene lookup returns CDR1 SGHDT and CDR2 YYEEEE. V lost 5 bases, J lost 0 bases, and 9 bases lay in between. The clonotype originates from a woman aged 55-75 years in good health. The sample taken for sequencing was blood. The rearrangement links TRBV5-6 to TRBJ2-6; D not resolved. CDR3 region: CASSFDRSGANVLTF. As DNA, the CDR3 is TGTGCCAGCAGTTTCGACCGCTCTGGGGCCAACGTCCTGACTTTC.